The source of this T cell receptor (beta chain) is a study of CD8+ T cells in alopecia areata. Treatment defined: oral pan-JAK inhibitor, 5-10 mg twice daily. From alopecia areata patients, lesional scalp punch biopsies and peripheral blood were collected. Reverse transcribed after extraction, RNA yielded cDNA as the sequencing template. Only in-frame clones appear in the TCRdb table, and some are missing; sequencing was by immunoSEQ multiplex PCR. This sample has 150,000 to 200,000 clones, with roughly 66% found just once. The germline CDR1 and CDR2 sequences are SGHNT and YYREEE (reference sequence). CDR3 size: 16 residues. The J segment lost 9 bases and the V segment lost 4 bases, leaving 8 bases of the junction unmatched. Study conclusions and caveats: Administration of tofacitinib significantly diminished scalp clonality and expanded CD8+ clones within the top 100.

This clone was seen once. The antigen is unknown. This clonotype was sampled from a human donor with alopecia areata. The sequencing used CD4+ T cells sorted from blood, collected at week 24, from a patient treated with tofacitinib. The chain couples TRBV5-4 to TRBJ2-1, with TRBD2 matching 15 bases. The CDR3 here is CASSQGLAGGKIEQFF. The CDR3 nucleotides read TGTGCCAGCAGCCAAGGACTAGCGGGGGGGAAGATTGAGCAGTTCTTC.